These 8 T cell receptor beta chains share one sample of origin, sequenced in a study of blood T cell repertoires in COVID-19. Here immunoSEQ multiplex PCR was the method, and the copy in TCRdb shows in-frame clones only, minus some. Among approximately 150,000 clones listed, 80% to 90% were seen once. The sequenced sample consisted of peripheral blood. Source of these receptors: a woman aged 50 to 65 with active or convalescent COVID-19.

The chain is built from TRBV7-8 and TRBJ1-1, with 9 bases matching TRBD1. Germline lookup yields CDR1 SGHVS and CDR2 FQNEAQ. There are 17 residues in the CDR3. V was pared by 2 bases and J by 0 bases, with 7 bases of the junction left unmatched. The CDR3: CASSLPRTGALNTEAFF. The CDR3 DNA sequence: TGTGCCAGCAGCTTACCCAGGACAGGGGCCTTGAACACTGAAGCTTTCTTT.

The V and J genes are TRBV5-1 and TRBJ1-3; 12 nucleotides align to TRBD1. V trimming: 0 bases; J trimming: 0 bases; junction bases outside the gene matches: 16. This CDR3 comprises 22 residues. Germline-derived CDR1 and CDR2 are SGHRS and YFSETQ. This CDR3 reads CASSLDFPPGTGGRFSGNTIYF. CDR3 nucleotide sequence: TGCGCCAGCAGCTTGGATTTTCCCCCCGGGACAGGGGGCCGTTTCTCTGGAAACACCATATATTTT.

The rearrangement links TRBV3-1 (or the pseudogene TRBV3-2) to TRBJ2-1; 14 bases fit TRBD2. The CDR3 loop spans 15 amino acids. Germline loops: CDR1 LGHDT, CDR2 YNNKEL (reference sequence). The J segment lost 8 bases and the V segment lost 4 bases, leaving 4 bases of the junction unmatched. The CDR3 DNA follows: TGTGCCAGCAGCCCTGGGACTAGCGGGGGTGATGAGCAGTTCTTC. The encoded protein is CASSPGTSGGDEQFF.

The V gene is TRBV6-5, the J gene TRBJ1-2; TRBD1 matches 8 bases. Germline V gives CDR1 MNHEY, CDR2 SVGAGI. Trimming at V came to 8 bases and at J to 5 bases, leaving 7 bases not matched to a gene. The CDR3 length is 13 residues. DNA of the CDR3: TGTGCCAGCTCACTGACAGGGGAGTATGGCTACACCTTC. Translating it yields CASSLTGEYGYTF.

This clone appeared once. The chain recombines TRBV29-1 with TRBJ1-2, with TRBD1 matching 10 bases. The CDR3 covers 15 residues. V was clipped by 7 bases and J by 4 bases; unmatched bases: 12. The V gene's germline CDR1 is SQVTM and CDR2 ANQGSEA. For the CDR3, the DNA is TGCAGCGCCATCACCTCCCGGACAGGGGGCTATGGCTACACCTTC. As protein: CSAITSRTGGYGYTF.

CDR3 bases: TGTGCCAGCAGGAAGAATACGGACAGCGGGGACACCATATATTTT. Amino acid sequence: CASRKNTDSGDTIYF. This rearrangement joins TRBV2 to TRBJ1-3; D is possibly TRBD1 (6 bases). There are 15 residues in the CDR3. Germline CDR1 SNHLY, CDR2 FYNNEI. V lost 6 bases, J lost 8 bases, and 20 bases lay in between.

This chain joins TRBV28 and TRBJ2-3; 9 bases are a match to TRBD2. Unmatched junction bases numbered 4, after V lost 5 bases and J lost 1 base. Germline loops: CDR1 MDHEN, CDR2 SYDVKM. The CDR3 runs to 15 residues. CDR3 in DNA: TGTGCCAGCAGTCGACTAGCGGCCGGCACAGATACGCAGTATTTT. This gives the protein CASSRLAAGTDTQYF.

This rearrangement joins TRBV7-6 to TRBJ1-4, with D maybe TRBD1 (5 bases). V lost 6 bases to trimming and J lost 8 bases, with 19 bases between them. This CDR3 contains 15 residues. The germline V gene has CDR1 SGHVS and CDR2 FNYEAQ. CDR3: CASRPRDPGGEKLFF. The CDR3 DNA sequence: TGTGCCAGCAGGCCGAGGGACCCCGGGGGAGAAAAACTGTTTTTT.